Below, 32 T cell receptor beta chains from the same sample are listed, as sequenced in a study of cytomegalovirus exposure and HLA in healthy donors. Amplification used 60 Vbeta primers and 13 Jbeta primers. Generated by immunoSEQ multiplex PCR, the TCRdb table keeps only in-frame clones and is missing some. The table records approximately 210,000 clones, around 79% of them present only once. The sequencing input was PBMCs. These receptors were obtained from a girl aged 5 to 17 in good health and CMV-seropositive.

This clone has just one count. The genes are TRBV6-5 and TRBJ2-1; D might be TRBD2 (7 bases). V lost 10 bases, J lost 9 bases, and 19 bases lay in between. The CDR3 is made up of 13 amino acids. In germline, CDR1 is MNHEY, CDR2 SVGAGI. The CDR3: CATMDGGAAEQFF. The CDR3 DNA reads TGTGCCACCATGGATGGGGGGGCCGCTGAGCAGTTCTTC.

The chain couples TRBV5-4 to TRBJ2-6; TRBD1 matches 9 bases. Per germline, CDR1 SGHNT and CDR2 YYREEE (reference sequence). The CDR3 runs to 17 residues. V lost 3 bases, J lost 2 bases, and 6 bases stayed unmatched. Here the CDR3 DNA reads TGTGCCAGCAGCTCTGGACAGGGGCCCCCTGGGGCCAACGTCCTGACTTTC. It yields the protein CASSSGQGPPGANVLTF. Full variable domain (rest looked up from reference TRBV5-4 and TRBJ2-6): ETGVTQSPTHLIKTRGQQVTLRCSSQSGHNTVSWYQQALGQGPQFIFQYYREEENGRGNFPPRFSGLQFPNYSSELNVNALELDDSALYLCASSSGQGPPGANVLTFGAGSRLTVL.

V and J are TRBV30 and TRBJ2-5; perhaps TRBD2 as D (7 bases). V was clipped by 5 bases and J by 6 bases, with 25 bases between them. Germline V gene lookup returns CDR1 GTSNPN and CDR2 SVGIG (reference sequence). The CDR3 length is 16 residues. The CDR3 DNA follows: TGTGCCTGGCGCCCCTCCGGGGGGCCTAGGCGGAAGACCCAGTACTTC. It translates to CAWRPSGGPRRKTQYF.

The count of this clone is one. The CDR3 protein is CASSVGRGDINEQFF. In DNA, the CDR3 is TGTGCCAGCAGCGTAGGGCGGGGGGATATCAATGAGCAGTTCTTC. The rearrangement joins TRBV9 to TRBJ2-1; 8 bases agree with TRBD2. The CDR3 covers 15 residues. Germline CDR1 is SGDLS and CDR2 is YYNGEE. The V segment lost 0 bases and the J segment 6 bases; nucleotides outside the gene matches: 5.

This chain connects TRBV14 to TRBJ2-7, with 7 bases fitting TRBD2. The V gene end was trimmed by 3 bases and the J gene end by 6 bases; junction bases not matched to a gene: 8. CDR3 length: 14 residues. CDR1 and CDR2 from the germline V gene are SGHDN and FVKESK. In DNA form, the CDR3 reads TGTGCCAGCAGCCAGGGGGGGTTCTTTTCCGAGCAGTACTTC. This sequence encodes CASSQGGFFSEQYF. Drawing the rest from reference TRBV14 and TRBJ2-7, the complete variable domain is EAGVTQFPSHSVIEKGQTVTLRCDPISGHDNLYWYRRVMGKEIKFLLHFVKESKQDESGMPNNRFLAERTGGTYSTLKVQPAELEDSGVYFCASSQGGFFSEQYFGPGTRLTVT.

V and J are TRBV28 and TRBJ2-1; 7 positions match TRBD1. Germline CDR1 reads MDHEN; CDR2 reads SYDVKM. J was trimmed by 8 bases and V by 2 bases; bases with no gene match: 6. The length of the CDR3 is 14 residues. The CDR3 here is CASSLDRAGDEQFF. The DNA of the CDR3 is TGTGCCAGCAGTTTAGACAGGGCAGGGGATGAGCAGTTCTTC.

V and J are TRBV7-9 and TRBJ1-2; D is possibly TRBD1 (6 bases). The CDR3 covers 14 residues. Germline assignment: CDR1 SEHNR and CDR2 FQNEAQ (reference sequence). Trimming took 2 bases from V and 4 from J, leaving 11 bases between them. CDR3 bases: TGTGCCAGCAGCTTACCGCAGGGGTTCTATGGCTACACCTTC. Its translation is CASSLPQGFYGYTF. Full variable domain (rest looked up from reference TRBV7-9 and TRBJ1-2): DTGVSQNPRHKITKRGQNVTFRCDPISEHNRLYWYRQTLGQGPEFLTYFQNEAQLEKSRLLSDRFSAERPKGSFSTLEIQRTEQGDSAMYLCASSLPQGFYGYTFGSGTRLTVV.

The CDR3 is CASGGAAETQYF. The CDR3 nucleotides read TGTGCCAGCGGGGGGGCCGCGGAGACCCAGTACTTC. The gene calls are TRBV7-6 and TRBJ2-5; TRBD2 is a possible D gene (7 bases). This CDR3 region has 12 residues. V lost 8 bases and J 5 bases, leaving 12 bases between the germline ends. Germline CDR1 is SGHVS and CDR2 is FNYEAQ.

This chain uses TRBV9 with TRBJ2-2; 7 bases agree with TRBD1. The CDR3 is 16 amino acids. The germline gives CDR1 SGDLS, CDR2 YYNGEE. With V trimmed by 4 bases and J by 6 bases, 12 bases remained unmatched. For the CDR3, the DNA is TGTGCCAGCAGCCCGACCACAGGGGTGAGCGCCGGGGAGCTGTTTTTT. It specifies CASSPTTGVSAGELFF.

This clone was observed once. The V call is TRBV5-4, the J call TRBJ2-2; D not certain. The ends were cut back, 3 bases at V and 2 bases at J, with 20 bases in the middle. The CDR3 sequence is 18 residues long. CDR1 is SGHNT, CDR2 YYREEE, per germline (reference sequence). The DNA for the CDR3 is TGTGCCAGCAGCTCCTTGAGCTCGGTAACCCGAAACACCGGGGAGCTGTTTTTT. It is translated as CASSSLSSVTRNTGELFF.

A few counts support this clone. The rearrangement links TRBV19 to TRBJ1-1; the match to TRBD1 covers 7 bases. The germline gives CDR1 LNHDA, CDR2 SQIVND (reference sequence). The CDR3 has 15 amino acids. V shed 6 bases, J shed 1 base, and the junction held 8 bases outside the gene matches. Here the CDR3 reads CASSTRTGRNTEAFF. Here the CDR3 DNA reads TGTGCCAGTAGCACAAGGACAGGCCGGAACACTGAAGCTTTCTTT.

This sequence joins TRBV16 and TRBJ2-1, with 8 positions matching TRBD1. The CDR3 totals 15 residues. V was clipped by 4 bases and J by 8 bases; unmatched bases: 10. Germline-derived CDR1 and CDR2 are KGHSY and FQNENV. CDR3 residues: CASSPPVDRGYEQFF. The CDR3 DNA reads as TGTGCCAGCAGCCCACCAGTTGACAGGGGCTATGAGCAGTTCTTC.

Worth noting for this clone: Other DNA sequences in the same sample also yield this CDR3. This sequence joins TRBV30 and TRBJ1-5; a possible D gene is TRBD1 (5 bases). From germline, CDR1 is GTSNPN and CDR2 SVGIG (reference sequence). V was trimmed by 0 bases and J by 4 bases, leaving 7 bases between them. The CDR3 is 13 amino acids. CDR3 DNA sequence: TGTGCCTGGAGTGTACGGGGGAATCAGCCCCAGCATTTT. This codes for CAWSVRGNQPQHF.

The chain couples TRBV27 to TRBJ2-7; 7 nucleotides line up with TRBD2. Trimming at V came to 3 bases and at J to 4 bases, leaving 12 bases not matched to a gene. Germline V gives CDR1 MNHEY, CDR2 SMNVEV (reference sequence). The CDR3 extends over 16 amino acids. This CDR3 reads CASSFGSAGVLYEQYF. The CDR3 DNA sequence: TGTGCCAGCAGTTTTGGGTCGGCGGGGGTTTTGTACGAGCAGTACTTC.

The V gene is TRBV1, the J gene TRBJ1-1; TRBD1 was called by the table and not checked on the DNA. TRBV1 is a listed pseudogene. This CDR3 has 16 residues. The CDR3 protein is CTSGRDRGEANTEAFF. The CDR3 DNA reads TGCACCAGCGGGAGGGACAGGGGGGAGGCGAACACTGAAGCTTTCTTT.

The V and J genes are TRBV5-4 and TRBJ2-1, with TRBD2 matching 12 bases. Germline assignment: CDR1 SGHNT and CDR2 YYREEE (reference sequence). The CDR3 consists of 18 residues. Trimming at V came to 1 base and at J to 7 bases, leaving 12 bases not matched to a gene. The CDR3 loop reads CASSLSFGASGGANEQFF. CDR3 DNA: TGTGCCAGCAGCTTGTCGTTCGGGGCTAGCGGGGGGGCAAATGAGCAGTTCTTC.

This chain uses TRBV7-8 with TRBJ1-5; possibly TRBD1 for D (5 bases). CDR1 is SGHVS and CDR2 is FQNEAQ in the germline V gene. Trimming left V 2 bases short and J 3 bases short, with 14 bases between. The CDR3 runs to 16 residues. The CDR3 reads CASSLWGGGYNQPQHF. The CDR3 bases are TGTGCCAGCAGCTTATGGGGGGGAGGTTACAATCAGCCCCAGCATTTT.

The sample holds one count of this clone. V is TRBV19 and J is TRBJ1-1, with 8 bases aligning to TRBD1. Germline V CDR1 and CDR2: LNHDA, SQIVND (reference sequence). V lost 5 bases to trimming and J lost 6 bases; unmatched junction nucleotides: 11. The CDR3 loop spans 15 amino acids. CDR3 in amino acids: CASSPRTGPISEAFF. The CDR3 coding sequence is TGTGCCAGTAGTCCACGGACAGGGCCTATATCTGAAGCTTTCTTT.

In its sample, this clone was seen once. The CDR3 loop is CAISDPPGQGAFF. CDR3 DNA: TGTGCCATCAGTGACCCCCCGGGACAGGGAGCTTTCTTT. This sequence joins TRBV10-3 and TRBJ1-1, with 9 bases identical to TRBD1. The V segment lost 3 bases and the J segment 10 bases; nucleotides outside the gene matches: 6. CDR3 length: 13 amino acids. Germline CDR1 and CDR2: ENHRY and SYGVKD.

The rearrangement joins TRBV12-5 to TRBJ2-7; TRBD2 matches 8 bases. Per germline, CDR1 LGHNT and CDR2 FRNRAP. Germline trimming cut 4 bases from V and 3 bases from J; bases unmatched to any gene: 11. CDR3 size: 16 residues. The CDR3 coding sequence is TGTGCTAGTGGTTCCCCCCCGGGGGGACTAGACTACGAGCAGTACTTC. Translated, it gives CASGSPPGGLDYEQYF.

V gene TRBV5-1 combines with J gene TRBJ2-3; 16 positions match TRBD2. Per the germline V gene, CDR1 is SGHRS and CDR2 is YFSETQ. V was pared by 5 bases and J by 0 bases, with 3 bases of the junction left unmatched. This CDR3 has 17 residues. The CDR3 region is CASRGLAGGPSTDTQYF. The DNA of the CDR3 is TGCGCCAGCAGGGGACTAGCGGGGGGGCCAAGCACAGATACGCAGTATTTT.

A note on this clone: Mismatch with germline at one junction end may stem from a read error. This chain joins TRBV7-9 and TRBJ1-1; D is unresolved. CDR1 SEHNR and CDR2 FQNEAQ come from the germline V gene (reference sequence). The CDR3 extends over 11 amino acids. The CDR3 loop reads CSSSTGGEAFF. In DNA, the CDR3 is TGTTCCAGCAGCACCGGAGGAGAAGCTTTCTTT.

Here the CDR3 reads CASSQDSGGLYEQYF. The CDR3 DNA sequence: TGCGCCAGCAGCCAAGATTCGGGGGGCCTCTACGAGCAGTACTTC. This sequence joins TRBV4-3 and TRBJ2-5, with a tentative D call TRBD2 (7 bases). Judging by the DNA end, TRBJ2-7 fits better; the J call may be wrong. Germline V gene data show CDR1 as LGHNA and CDR2 as YSLEER. The CDR3 extends over 15 amino acids.

The chain uses TRBV5-1 and TRBJ1-1; D unclear. The CDR3 has 13 residues. CDR1 is SGHRS and CDR2 is YFSETQ in the germline V gene. V dropped 2 bases and J dropped 3 bases, with 8 bases sitting between them. The CDR3 DNA follows: TGCGCCAGCAGCTTTGGCGGCGACACTGAAGCTTTCTTT. This encodes CASSFGGDTEAFF.

The chain uses TRBV27 and TRBJ1-4, with D possibly matching TRBD1 (5 bases). CDR3 length equals 15 residues. Germline loops: CDR1 MNHEY, CDR2 SMNVEV (reference sequence). Trimming pared 3 bases from V and 0 bases from J, leaving 8 bases between. The chain's CDR3 is CASSFGGTTNEKLFF. CDR3 bases: TGTGCCAGCAGTTTCGGGGGAACAACTAATGAAAAACTGTTTTTT. The full variable domain, its missing parts supplied by reference TRBV27 and TRBJ1-4, is EAQVTQNPRYLITVTGKKLTVTCSQNMNHEYMSWYRQDPGLGLRQIYYSMNVEVTDKGDVPEGYKVSRKEKRNFPLILESPSPNQTSLYFCASSFGGTTNEKLFFGSGTQLSVL.

The V and J genes are TRBV7-8 and TRBJ1-5; unclear D gene. Trimming pared 3 bases from V and 1 base from J, leaving 10 bases between. The CDR3 consists of 15 residues. Germline V gene sequence: CDR1 SGHVS, CDR2 FQNEAQ. DNA of the CDR3: TGTGCCAGCAGCTTCAGGCCTGGGAGCAATCAGCCCCAGCATTTT. This encodes CASSFRPGSNQPQHF.

The rearrangement uses TRBV4-1 and TRBJ2-7; D uncertain. CDR1 MGHRA and CDR2 YSYEKL come from the germline V gene. This CDR3 region has 14 residues. V was clipped by 0 bases and J by 1 base, with 7 bases between them. This chain's CDR3 is CASSQDFPSYEQYF. CDR3 coding DNA: TGCGCCAGCAGCCAAGATTTTCCGTCCTACGAGCAGTACTTC.

The V gene is TRBV10-1, the J gene TRBJ2-1; 7 bases are shared with TRBD1. The germline V gene encodes CDR1 WNHNN and CDR2 SYGVQD (reference sequence). The J segment lost 3 bases and the V segment lost 3 bases, leaving 8 bases of the junction unmatched. The CDR3 is 16 amino acids. The CDR3 region has the DNA TGCGCCAGCAGTGAAAACGGACAGGCCTTCTACAATGAGCAGTTCTTC. Translated, it gives CASSENGQAFYNEQFF.

This clone is a singleton in its sample. V and J are TRBV11-3 and TRBJ2-7; TRBD1 agrees at 9 bases. Germline CDR1 reads SGHNT; CDR2 reads YENEEA. This CDR3 region has 18 residues. V lost 5 bases and J lost 9; bases outside the gene matches: 23. The CDR3 region has the DNA TGTGCCAGCAGCCACTTTCATGTAGGGACAGGGAACCCCCGGCGGCAGTACTTC. Translating gives CASSHFHVGTGNPRRQYF.

The chain links TRBV4-2 to TRBJ2-5; 9 nucleotides agree with TRBD2. CDR1 is LGHNA, CDR2 YNFKEQ, per germline. CDR3 length: 17 residues. Trimming removed 3 bases from V and 5 bases from J; junction bases left unmatched: 13. CDR3 sequence (DNA): TGTGCCAGCAGCCATAATGGTGCGGGGGGGCGGATGGAGACCCAGTACTTC. Translated, it gives CASSHNGAGGRMETQYF.

This clone was counted once. The chain carries TRBV13 and TRBJ2-3; D is unclear. The CDR3 runs to 14 residues. V was cut by 0 bases and J by 8 bases, with 12 bases left in between. In germline, CDR1 is PRHDT, CDR2 FYEKMQ (reference sequence). The CDR3: CASSLGVVAGTQYF. The CDR3 DNA follows: TGTGCCAGCAGCTTAGGGGTGGTAGCCGGTACGCAGTATTTT.

This chain links TRBV5-1 with TRBJ2-2; 9 bases fit TRBD2. The CDR3 is 16 residues long. Germline V gene sequence: CDR1 SGHRS, CDR2 YFSETQ. The V and J ends lost 2 bases and 8 bases, in that order; junction bases with no gene match: 10. The CDR3 here is CASSLRASGESGELFF. For the CDR3, the DNA is TGCGCCAGCAGCTTAAGGGCTAGCGGGGAGTCAGGGGAGCTGTTTTTT.